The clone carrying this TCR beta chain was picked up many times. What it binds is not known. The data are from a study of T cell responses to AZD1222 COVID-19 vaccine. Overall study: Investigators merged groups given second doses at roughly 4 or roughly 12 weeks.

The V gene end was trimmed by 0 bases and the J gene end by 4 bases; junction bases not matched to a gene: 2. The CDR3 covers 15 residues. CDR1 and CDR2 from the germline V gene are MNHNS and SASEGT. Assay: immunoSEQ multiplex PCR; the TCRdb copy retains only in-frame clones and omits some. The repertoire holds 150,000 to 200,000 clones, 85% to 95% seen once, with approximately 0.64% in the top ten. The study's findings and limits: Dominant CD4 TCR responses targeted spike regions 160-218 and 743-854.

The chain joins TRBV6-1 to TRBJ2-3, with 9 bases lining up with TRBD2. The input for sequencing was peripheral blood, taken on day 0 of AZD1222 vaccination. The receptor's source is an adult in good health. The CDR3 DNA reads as TGTGCCAGCAGTGAAGCTAGCGGGAGCCCAGATACGCAGTATTTT. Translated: CASSEASGSPDTQYF.